This TCR beta chain derives from a study of blood T cell repertoires in COVID-19. Background on the study: Acute and convalescent COVID-19 samples came from the United States, Italy and Spain. Sources were T cells, B-cell-depleted T cells, or PBMCs; the material itself was cDNA or gDNA.

In this sample, this clone turned up a few times. Assay: immunoSEQ multiplex PCR; the TCRdb copy retains only in-frame clones and omits some. The table shows approximately 240,000 clones, with less than 85% occurring only once. In germline, CDR1 is SGHRS, CDR2 YFSETQ. Trimming took off 7 bases at V and 4 bases at J, with 21 bases between the two ends. The CDR3 is 16 residues long. The receptor was derived from a woman aged 80 or over with active or convalescent COVID-19. This chain joins TRBV5-1 and TRBJ2-1; possibly TRBD2 for D (6 bases). The sequenced sample consisted of peripheral blood. The CDR3 spells CASGSTSTSSYNEQFF. Written as DNA, the CDR3 is TGCGCCAGCGGCTCGACTAGTACTTCTTCGTACAATGAGCAGTTCTTC.